This T cell receptor beta chain is drawn from a study of shared clonotypes between healthy human individuals. Findings of the study overall: In general, naive subsets displayed greater estimated richness than memory subsets did.

In germline, CDR1 is MDHEN, CDR2 SYDVKM. V lost 3 bases to trimming and J lost 3 bases, with 8 bases between them. The CDR3 extends over 13 amino acids. The method was immunoSEQ multiplex PCR; TCRdb's version includes in-frame clones alone and lacks a portion of them. This sample has some 2,500,000 clones, with approximately 93% found just once. Concerning this clone itself: The target antigen is unknown.

The chain employs TRBV28 and TRBJ1-1; no clear D gene. Specimen: naive CD4+ T cells from PBMCs. Described subset: CD45RA+ positively selected. The source is a man younger than 35 in good health. Some clones in this sample may be carry-over from other donors' samples. CDR3 loop: CASSFPPDTEAFF. CDR3 bases: TGTGCCAGCAGTTTCCCTCCGGACACTGAAGCTTTCTTT. Full variable domain (missing parts from reference TRBV28 and TRBJ1-1): DVKVTQSSRYLVKRTGEKVFLECVQDMDHENMFWYRQDPGLGLRLIYFSYDVKMKEKGDIPEGYSVSREKKERFSLILESASTNQTSMYLCASSFPPDTEAFFGQGTRLTVV.